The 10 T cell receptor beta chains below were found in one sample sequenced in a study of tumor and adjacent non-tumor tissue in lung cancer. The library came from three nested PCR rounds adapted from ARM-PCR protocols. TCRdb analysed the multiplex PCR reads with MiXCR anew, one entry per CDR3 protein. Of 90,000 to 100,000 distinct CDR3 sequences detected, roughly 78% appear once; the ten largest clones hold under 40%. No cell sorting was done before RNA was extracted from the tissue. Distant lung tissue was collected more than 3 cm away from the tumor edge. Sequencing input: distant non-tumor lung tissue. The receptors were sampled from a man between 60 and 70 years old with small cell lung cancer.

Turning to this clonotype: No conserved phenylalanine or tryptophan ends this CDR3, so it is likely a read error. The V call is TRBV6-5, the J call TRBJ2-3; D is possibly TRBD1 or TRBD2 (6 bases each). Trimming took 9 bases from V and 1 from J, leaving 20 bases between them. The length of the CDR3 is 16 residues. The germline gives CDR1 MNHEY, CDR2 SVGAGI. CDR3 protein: CASRLGGGKGTDTQYS. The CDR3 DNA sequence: TGTGCCAGTAGGCTCGGAGGGGGGAAAGGCACAGATACGCAGTATTCT.

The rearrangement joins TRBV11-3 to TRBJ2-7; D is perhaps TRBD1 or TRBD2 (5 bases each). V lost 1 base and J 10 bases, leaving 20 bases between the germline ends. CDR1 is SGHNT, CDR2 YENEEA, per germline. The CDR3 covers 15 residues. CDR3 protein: CASSLALARGEEQYF. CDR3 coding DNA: TGTGCCAGCAGCTTAGCCCTCGCGAGAGGGGAAGAACAGTACTTC.

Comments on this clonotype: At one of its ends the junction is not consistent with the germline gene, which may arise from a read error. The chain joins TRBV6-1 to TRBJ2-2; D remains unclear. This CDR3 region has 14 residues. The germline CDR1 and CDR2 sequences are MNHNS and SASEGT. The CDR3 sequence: CASTFGRNTRELFF. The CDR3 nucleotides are TGTGCCAGCACCTTTGGGCGGAACACCAGGGAGCTGTTTTTT.

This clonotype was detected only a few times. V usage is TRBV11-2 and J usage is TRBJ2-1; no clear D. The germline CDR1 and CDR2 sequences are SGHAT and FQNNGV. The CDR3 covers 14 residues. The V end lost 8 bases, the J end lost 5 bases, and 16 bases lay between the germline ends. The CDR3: CASQKTLGDNEQFF. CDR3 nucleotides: TGTGCCAGCCAGAAGACGCTGGGCGACAATGAGCAGTTCTTC.

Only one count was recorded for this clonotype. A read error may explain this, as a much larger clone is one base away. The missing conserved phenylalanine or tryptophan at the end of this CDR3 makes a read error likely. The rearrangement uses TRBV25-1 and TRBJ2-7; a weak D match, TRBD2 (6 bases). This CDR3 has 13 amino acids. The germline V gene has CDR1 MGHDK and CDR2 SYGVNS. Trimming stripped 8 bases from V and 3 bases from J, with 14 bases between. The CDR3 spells CASALGGNYEQYI. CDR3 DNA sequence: TGTGCCAGCGCCCTGGGCGGGAACTACGAGCAGTACATC.

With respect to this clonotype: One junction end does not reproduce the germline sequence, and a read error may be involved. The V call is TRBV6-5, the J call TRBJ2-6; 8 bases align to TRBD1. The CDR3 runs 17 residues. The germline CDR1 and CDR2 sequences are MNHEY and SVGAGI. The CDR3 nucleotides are TGTGACAGCAGCCTGGACAGGGACCACTCTGAGGCCGACGTCCTGACTTTC. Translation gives CDSSLDRDHSEADVLTF.

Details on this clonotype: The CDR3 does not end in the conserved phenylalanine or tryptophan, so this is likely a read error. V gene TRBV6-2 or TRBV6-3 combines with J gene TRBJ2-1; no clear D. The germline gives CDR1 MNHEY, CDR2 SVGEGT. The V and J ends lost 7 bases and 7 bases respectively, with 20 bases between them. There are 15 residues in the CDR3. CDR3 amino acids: CASTKLRGVQNEQFS. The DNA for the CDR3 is TGTGCCAGCACCAAACTTAGAGGAGTCCAAAATGAGCAGTTCTCC.

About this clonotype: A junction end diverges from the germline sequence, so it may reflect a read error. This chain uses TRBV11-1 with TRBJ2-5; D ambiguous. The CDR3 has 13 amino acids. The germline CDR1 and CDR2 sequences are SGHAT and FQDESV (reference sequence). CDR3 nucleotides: TGTGCCAGCAGCCCGACGGCACAAGAGACCCTGTGCTTC. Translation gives CASSPTAQETLCF.

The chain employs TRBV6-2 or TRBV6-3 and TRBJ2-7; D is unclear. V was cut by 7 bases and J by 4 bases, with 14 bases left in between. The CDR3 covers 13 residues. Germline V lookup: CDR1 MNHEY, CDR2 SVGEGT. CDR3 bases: TGTGCCAGCAACGGCGTGAATTCATACGAGCAGTACTTC. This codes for CASNGVNSYEQYF.

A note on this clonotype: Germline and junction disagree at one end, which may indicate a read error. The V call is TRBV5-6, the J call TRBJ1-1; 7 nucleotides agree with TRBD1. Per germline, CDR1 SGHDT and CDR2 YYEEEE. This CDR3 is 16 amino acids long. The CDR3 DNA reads TGTGCCAGCAGCTTGGCCTTCGGGACAGCGAACATTGAAGCTTTATTT. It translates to CASSLAFGTANIEALF. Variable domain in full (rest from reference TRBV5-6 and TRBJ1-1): DAGVTQSPTHLIKTRGQQVTLRCSPKSGHDTVSWYQQALGQGPQFIFQYYEEEERQRGNFPDRFSGHQFPNYSSELNVNALLLGDSALYLCASSLAFGTANIEALFGQGTRLTVV.